This T cell receptor (beta chain) was captured in a study of blood T cell repertoires in COVID-19. Study context: T cells, B-cell-depleted T cells, or PBMCs supplied cDNA or gDNA.

Source study methods: By means of reference gene primer amplification, nucleated cell counts were estimated. The table came from immunoSEQ multiplex PCR; TCRdb's copy has only in-frame clones and leaves some out. That table furnishes V, J and clone size, whereas the DNA furnished D and trimming. The sample holds roughly 180,000 clones; 79% are singletons and the top ten take around 16%. Germline CDR1 and CDR2: ENHRY and SYGVKD. The CDR3 covers 14 residues. This TCR derives from a man aged 60 to 69 with active or convalescent COVID-19. The sequenced sample was peripheral blood. This chain uses TRBV10-3 with TRBJ2-7; 9 bases fit TRBD2. CDR3 in amino acids: CASAPLAGPREQYF. The CDR3 nucleotides are TGTGCATCGGCGCCCCTAGCGGGACCCCGAGAGCAGTACTTC.